The rows below give T cell receptor beta chains drawn from one sample of a study of CD8 T cells in ankylosing spondylitis. TCRdb reprocessed the 5' RACE reads via MiXCR and lists one record per CDR3 protein. This table holds 15,000 to 20,000 distinct CDR3 sequences, approximately 8% found once. Sample: blood. The receptor source for this set is a male donor with ankylosing spondylitis or in good health (not recorded which). CDR3s leave out the opening cysteine and the closing phenylalanine or tryptophan.

v_call	j_call	cdr3_aa
TRBV3-1	TRBJ1-1	ASSQGTEYGEAF
TRBV18	TRBJ1-4	ASSPNYRGPTNEKLF
TRBV4-1	TRBJ2-2	ASSKEESTGELF
TRBV27	TRBJ2-1	ASSSLLAGGDEQF
TRBV29-1	TRBJ2-5	SGYGLAGDIQETQY
TRBV29-1	TRBJ2-1	SAATSGRATYNEQF
TRBV4-3	TRBJ2-3	ASSQEARGGTDTQY
TRBV6-1	TRBJ1-2	ASGQGGGYT
TRBV5-1	TRBJ2-2	ASSPRDLNTGELF
TRBV5-5	TRBJ2-1	ASSFHLPRATISYNEQF
TRBV27	TRBJ2-3	ASSRGYTQY